These 12 T cell receptor beta chains came from one sample sequenced in a study of type 1 regulatory T cells. A single record per CDR3 protein comes from TCRdb applying MiXCR to the reads. In the table there are approximately 97,000 distinct CDR3 sequences, 25% to 40% of which are singletons. Input material: CD4+ T cells, either the whole sample or a sorted fraction (not recorded which). The receptors come from a human donor in good health.

The chain is built from TRBV6-1 and TRBJ2-1; 9 bases fit TRBD2. Germline trimming cut 0 bases from V and 8 bases from J; bases unmatched to any gene: 8. Germline CDR1 MNHNS, CDR2 SASEGT. The CDR3 length is 16 residues. The CDR3 region is CASSEAAGLASDEQFF. Here the CDR3 DNA reads TGTGCCAGCAGTGAAGCTGCAGGACTAGCGAGCGATGAGCAGTTCTTC.

This clonotype has a handful of counts. The chain couples TRBV7-8 to TRBJ2-2; D is undetermined. Germline CDR1 is SGHVS and CDR2 is FQNEAQ. The CDR3 consists of 14 residues. V was clipped by 3 bases and J by 5 bases, with 10 bases between them. The CDR3 DNA sequence: TGTGCCAGCAGCTTGACTGACCGTACCGGGGAGCTGTTTTTT. Protein sequence: CASSLTDRTGELFF.

This rearrangement joins TRBV11-2 to TRBJ2-7; 10 bases agree with TRBD2. J was trimmed by 0 bases and V by 3 bases; bases with no gene match: 2. CDR3 size: 15 residues. CDR1 SGHAT and CDR2 FQNNGV come from the germline V gene. The chain's CDR3 is CASSFGLAASYEQYF. CDR3 coding DNA: TGTGCCAGCAGCTTCGGACTAGCGGCCTCCTACGAGCAGTACTTC.

The sample holds a few counts of this clonotype. The V and J genes are TRBV9 and TRBJ2-3; D gene unclear. The CDR3 length is 15 residues. V dropped 2 bases and J dropped 1 base, with 11 bases sitting between them. The V gene's germline CDR1 is SGDLS and CDR2 YYNGEE. This chain's CDR3 is CASSVSLSGTDTQYF. The CDR3 coding sequence is TGTGCCAGCAGCGTTAGCTTGAGCGGCACAGATACGCAGTATTTT.

V usage is TRBV29-1 and J usage is TRBJ2-5; a possible D gene is TRBD2 (5 bases). This CDR3 comprises 13 residues. From germline, CDR1 is SQVTM and CDR2 ANQGSEA. The V and J ends lost 6 bases and 5 bases respectively, with 16 bases between them. The CDR3 sequence: CSVTRPSGETQYF. For the CDR3, the DNA is TGCAGCGTCACTAGGCCATCCGGGGAGACCCAGTACTTC.

The chain is built from TRBV20-1 and TRBJ2-7, with 9 bases aligning to TRBD2. The junction had 11 bases not matched to a gene; V was cut back by 1 base and J by 4 bases. The length of the CDR3 is 16 residues. Germline assignment: CDR1 DFQATT and CDR2 SNEGSKA (reference sequence). CDR3 amino acids: CSARAGGLAGSYEQYF. In nucleotides, the CDR3 is TGCAGTGCTAGAGCGGGGGGGCTAGCGGGAAGTTACGAGCAGTACTTC.

This clonotype was counted only a few times. This sequence joins TRBV4-1 and TRBJ2-2; TRBD1 or TRBD2 may be the D gene (6 bases each). The CDR3 has 14 amino acids. Germline V gene data show CDR1 as MGHRA and CDR2 as YSYEKL. The V end lost 2 bases, the J end lost 6 bases, and 10 bases lay between the germline ends. In DNA, the CDR3 is TGCGCCAGCAGCCAAAGGGGGGTCGCCGGGGAGCTGTTTTTT. This gives the protein CASSQRGVAGELFF.

This clonotype turned up a few times. The V and J genes are TRBV12-3 or TRBV12-4 and TRBJ1-5, with 8 nucleotides matching TRBD1. CDR3 length: 17 residues. V was pared by 3 bases and J by 5 bases, with 12 bases of the junction left unmatched. The CDR3 loop is CASSFGLRQGADQPQHF. The CDR3 region has the DNA TGTGCCAGCAGTTTCGGACTTAGGCAGGGGGCAGATCAGCCCCAGCATTTT.

This clonotype was found a few times. The rearrangement links TRBV30 to TRBJ2-7; 7 nucleotides match TRBD2. The ends lost 1 base at V and 5 bases at J; junction bases unmatched: 5. Germline assignment: CDR1 GTSNPN and CDR2 SVGIG (reference sequence). The CDR3 has 13 residues. CDR3 amino acids: CAWSASGINEQYF. The CDR3 DNA reads TGTGCCTGGAGTGCAAGCGGGATTAACGAGCAGTACTTC.

There are a few counts of this clonotype. The gene calls are TRBV24-1 and TRBJ2-2; a weak D match, TRBD2 (5 bases). There are 13 residues in the CDR3. Germline values: CDR1 KGHDR, CDR2 SFDVKD. Trimming pared 5 bases from V and 5 bases from J, leaving 8 bases between. In DNA, the CDR3 is TGTGCCACCAGTGCGGGGATTACCGGGGAGCTGTTTTTT. Translated, it gives CATSAGITGELFF.

This clonotype has a handful of counts. This chain joins TRBV21-1 and TRBJ2-1; the table's D gene call, TRBD1, was not cross checked with the DNA. TRBV21-1 is a known pseudogene. This CDR3 is 16 amino acids long. The CDR3 sequence is CASSAPGGDSYNEQFF. CDR3 sequence (DNA): TGTGCCAGCAGCGCTCCAGGGGGTGACTCCTACAATGAGCAGTTCTTC.

The CDR3 DNA follows: TGTGCCAGCAGTTACTCATTCCGCTCGCATGGCTACACCTTC. This encodes CASSYSFRSHGYTF. V usage is TRBV6-5 and J usage is TRBJ1-2; D is unclear. The CDR3 has 14 residues. From germline, CDR1 is MNHEY and CDR2 SVGAGI. Deletions cut 0 bases from V and 6 bases from J, with 11 bases between.